This T cell receptor (beta chain) comes out of a study of cytomegalovirus exposure and HLA in healthy donors. Study-level results: As a later analysis showed, several of the most significant clusters appeared to be linked to common viral pathogens.

The primer mix had 60 Vbeta and 13 Jbeta primers. Here immunoSEQ multiplex PCR was the method, and the copy in TCRdb shows in-frame clones only, minus some. Among 240,000 or so clones listed, roughly 82% were seen once. The CDR3 consists of 13 residues. V lost 1 base and J lost 2, with 8 bases in between. Germline V gene data show CDR1 as GTSNPN and CDR2 as SVGIG (reference sequence). In the case of this clone: Its target is not known.

The sequence was obtained from a woman aged 35 to 49 in good health and CMV-seropositive. Sample: PBMCs. The chain carries TRBV30 and TRBJ1-2; tentatively, D is TRBD1 (6 bases). The DNA of the CDR3 is TGTGCCTGGAGTGAGGGGGGGAACTATGGCTACACCTTC. Amino acid sequence: CAWSEGGNYGYTF.